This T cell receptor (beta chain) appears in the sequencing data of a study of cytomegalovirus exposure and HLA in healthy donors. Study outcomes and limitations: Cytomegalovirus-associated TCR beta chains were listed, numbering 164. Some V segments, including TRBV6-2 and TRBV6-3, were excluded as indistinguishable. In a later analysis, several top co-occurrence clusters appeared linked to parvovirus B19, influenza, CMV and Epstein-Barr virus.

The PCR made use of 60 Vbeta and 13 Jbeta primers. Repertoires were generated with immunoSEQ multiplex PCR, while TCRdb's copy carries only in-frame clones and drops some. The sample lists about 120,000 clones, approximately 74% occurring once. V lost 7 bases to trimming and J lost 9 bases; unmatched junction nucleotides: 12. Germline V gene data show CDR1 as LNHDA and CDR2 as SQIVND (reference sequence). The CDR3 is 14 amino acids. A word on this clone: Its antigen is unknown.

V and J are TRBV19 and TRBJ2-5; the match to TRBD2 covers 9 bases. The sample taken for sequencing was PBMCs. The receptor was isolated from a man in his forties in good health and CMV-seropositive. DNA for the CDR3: TGTGCCAGTACCGCGACTAGCGGTAAGAGGGCCCAGTACTTC. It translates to CASTATSGKRAQYF.